This T cell receptor (beta chain) stems from a study of blood T cell repertoires in COVID-19. Study as a whole: T cells, B-cell-depleted T cells, or PBMCs provided the cDNA or gDNA that served as material.

Trimming left V 0 bases short and J 3 bases short, with 13 bases between. The germline CDR1 and CDR2 sequences are SGDLS and YYNGEE. The CDR3 runs 15 residues. Original processing methods: Amplification of reference gene primers provided the estimated nucleated cell counts. Some clones are missing from TCRdb's copy, which holds only in-frame ones; the method was immunoSEQ multiplex PCR. V and J calls and clone size are those listed in that table; D and trimming were worked out from the DNA. The data show roughly 250,000 clones, 75% to 90% seen once. The sequence was obtained from a woman aged 55-70 years with active or convalescent COVID-19. This chain connects TRBV9 to TRBJ2-7; D is possibly TRBD1 (6 bases). Sample: peripheral blood. The CDR3 region has the DNA TGTGCCAGCAGCGTAGCGGCAGGGGCTAACTACGAGCAGTACTTC. Protein: CASSVAAGANYEQYF.